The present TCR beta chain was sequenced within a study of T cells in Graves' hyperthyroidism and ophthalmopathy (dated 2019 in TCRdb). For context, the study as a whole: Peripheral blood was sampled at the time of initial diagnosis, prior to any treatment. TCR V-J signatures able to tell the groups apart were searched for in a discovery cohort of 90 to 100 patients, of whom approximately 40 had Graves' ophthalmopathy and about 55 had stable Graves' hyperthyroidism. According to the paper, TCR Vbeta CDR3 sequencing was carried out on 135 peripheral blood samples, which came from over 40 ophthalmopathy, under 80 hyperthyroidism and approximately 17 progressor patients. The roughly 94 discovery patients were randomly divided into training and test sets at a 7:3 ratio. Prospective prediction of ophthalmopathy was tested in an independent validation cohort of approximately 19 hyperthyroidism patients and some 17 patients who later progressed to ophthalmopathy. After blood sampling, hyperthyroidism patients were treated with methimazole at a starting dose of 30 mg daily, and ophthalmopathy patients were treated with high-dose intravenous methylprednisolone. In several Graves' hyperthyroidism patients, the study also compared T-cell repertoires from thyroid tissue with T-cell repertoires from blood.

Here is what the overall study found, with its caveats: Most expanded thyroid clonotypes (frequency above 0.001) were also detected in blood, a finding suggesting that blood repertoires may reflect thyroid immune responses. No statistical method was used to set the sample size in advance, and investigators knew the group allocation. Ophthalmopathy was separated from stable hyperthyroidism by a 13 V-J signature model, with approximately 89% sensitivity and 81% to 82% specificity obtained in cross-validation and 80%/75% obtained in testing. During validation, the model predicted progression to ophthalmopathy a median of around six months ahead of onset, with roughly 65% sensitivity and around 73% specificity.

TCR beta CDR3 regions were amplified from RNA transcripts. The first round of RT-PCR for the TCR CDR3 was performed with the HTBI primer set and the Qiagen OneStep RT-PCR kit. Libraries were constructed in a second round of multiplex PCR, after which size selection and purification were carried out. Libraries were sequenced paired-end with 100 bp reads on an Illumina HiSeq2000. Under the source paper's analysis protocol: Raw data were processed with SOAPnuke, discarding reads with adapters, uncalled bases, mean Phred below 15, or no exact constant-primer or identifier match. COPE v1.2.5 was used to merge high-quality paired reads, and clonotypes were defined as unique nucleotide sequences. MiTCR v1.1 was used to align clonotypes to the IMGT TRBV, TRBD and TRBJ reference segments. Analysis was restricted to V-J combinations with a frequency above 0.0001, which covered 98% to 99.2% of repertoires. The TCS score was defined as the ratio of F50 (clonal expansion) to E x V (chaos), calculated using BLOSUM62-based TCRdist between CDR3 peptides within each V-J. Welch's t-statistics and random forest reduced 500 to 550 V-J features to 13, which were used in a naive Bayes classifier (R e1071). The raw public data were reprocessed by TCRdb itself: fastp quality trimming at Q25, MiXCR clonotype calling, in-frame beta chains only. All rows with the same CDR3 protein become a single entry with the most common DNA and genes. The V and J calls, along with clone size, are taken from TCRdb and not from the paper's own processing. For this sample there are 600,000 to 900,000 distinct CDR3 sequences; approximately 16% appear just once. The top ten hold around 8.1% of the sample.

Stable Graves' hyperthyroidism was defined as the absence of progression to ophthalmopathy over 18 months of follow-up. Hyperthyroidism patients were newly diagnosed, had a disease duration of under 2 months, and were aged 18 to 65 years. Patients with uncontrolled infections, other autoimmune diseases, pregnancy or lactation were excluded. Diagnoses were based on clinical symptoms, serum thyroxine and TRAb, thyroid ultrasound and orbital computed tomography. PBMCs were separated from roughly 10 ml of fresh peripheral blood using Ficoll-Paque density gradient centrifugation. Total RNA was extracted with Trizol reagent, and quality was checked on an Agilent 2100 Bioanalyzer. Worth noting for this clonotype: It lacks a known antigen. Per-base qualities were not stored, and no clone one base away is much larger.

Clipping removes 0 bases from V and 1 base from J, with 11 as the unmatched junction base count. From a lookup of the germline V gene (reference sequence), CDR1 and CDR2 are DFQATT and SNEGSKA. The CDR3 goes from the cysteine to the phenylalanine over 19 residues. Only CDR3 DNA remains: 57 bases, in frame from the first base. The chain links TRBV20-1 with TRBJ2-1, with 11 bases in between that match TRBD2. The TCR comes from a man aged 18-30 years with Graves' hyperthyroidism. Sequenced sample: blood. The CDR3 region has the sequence CSARDTSGLADKSYNEQFF. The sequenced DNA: TGCAGTGCTAGAGACACTTCGGGACTAGCGGATAAATCCTACAATGAGCAGTTCTTC.